The rows below give T cell receptor beta chains drawn from one sample of a study of shared clonotypes between healthy human individuals. The table came from immunoSEQ multiplex PCR; TCRdb's copy has only in-frame clones and leaves some out. Seen here are some 1,100,000 clones, approximately 78% observed once, and the top ten hold 0.52%. The source material was memory CD4+ T cells from PBMCs. The receptors come from a man younger than 35 in good health. Some clones in this sample may be carry-over from other donors' samples. Each CDR3 is given with its conserved first and last residue. Each record gives: D gene, clone size, V gene, J gene, CDR3 protein, CDR3 DNA. A D gene is named only where the DNA matches it firmly. Rows may omit the clone size; those that give it use once, few, many or a size class.

TRBD1	-	TRBV30	TRBJ1-5	CAWSGGQGGLYSNQPQHF	TGTGCCTGGAGTGGGGGACAGGGGGGCCTTTATAGCAATCAGCCTCAGCATTTT
-	once	TRBV2	TRBJ2-5	CASSGAGRGYLREETQYF	TGTGCCAGCTCGGGGGCAGGGAGGGGTTATTTGAGGGAAGAGACCCAGTACTTC
-	-	TRBV5-1	TRBJ2-2	CASSWPSETGELFF	TGCGCCAGCAGCTGGCCTAGCGAGACCGGGGAGCTGTTTTTT
TRBD2	many	TRBV28	TRBJ2-4	CASSPPWREGNQYF	TGTGCCAGCAGTCCCCCCTGGCGGGAGGGGAATCAGTACTTC
TRBD2	-	TRBV27	TRBJ2-7	CASTSLGGLSYEQYF	TGTGCCAGCACCTCCCTGGGAGGGCTGAGCTACGAGCAGTACTTC
-	-	TRBV13	TRBJ2-5	CASSLVPGVQETQYF	TGTGCCAGCAGCTTAGTGCCCGGGGTACAAGAGACCCAGTACTTC
-	-	TRBV25-1	TRBJ1-2	CASSERANYGYTF	TGTGCCAGCAGTGAACGGGCTAACTATGGCTACACCTTC
-	-	TRBV18	TRBJ2-7	CASSPSGTASYEQYF	TGTGCCAGCTCACCCTCGGGGACGGCCTCCTACGAGCAGTACTTC
-	few	TRBV5-1	TRBJ2-1	CASSPPSAGPLNEQFF	TGCGCCAGCAGCCCTCCCTCGGCAGGGCCTCTTAATGAGCAGTTCTTC
TRBD1	-	TRBV6-1	TRBJ2-7	CASRDRAVGHEQYF	TGTGCCAGCAGGGACAGGGCTGTAGGCCACGAGCAGTACTTC
-	-	TRBV5-1	TRBJ2-7	CASSLAGGREQYF	TGCGCCAGCAGCTTGGCCGGTGGAAGAGAGCAGTACTTC
TRBD2	-	TRBV5-1	TRBJ2-5	CASSFLAGGNQETQYF	TGCGCCAGCAGCTTTCTAGCGGGAGGTAACCAAGAGACCCAGTACTTC
-	-	TRBV9	TRBJ2-5	CASSVAGGYQETQYF	TGTGCCAGCAGCGTAGCTGGAGGGTACCAAGAGACCCAGTACTTC
TRBD2	-	TRBV30	TRBJ2-1	CASGRLAGNEQFF	TGTGCTTCAGGCCGGCTAGCGGGCAATGAGCAGTTCTTC
-	-	TRBV4-1	TRBJ1-3	CASSQPSRAGNTIYF	TGCGCCAGCAGCCAACCGAGCAGGGCTGGAAACACCATATATTTT
-	-	TRBV4-1	TRBJ1-1	CASSQDRGTEAFF	TGCGCCAGCAGCCAAGATCGGGGAACTGAAGCTTTCTTT
TRBD2	-	TRBV7-2	TRBJ2-7	CASSSGGLGSSYEQYF	TGTGCCAGCAGCTCGGGCGGACTAGGCTCCTCCTACGAGCAGTACTTC
TRBD1	few	TRBV5-1	TRBJ2-7	CASSFLGQFYEQYF	TGCGCCAGCAGCTTTTTGGGACAGTTCTACGAGCAGTACTTC
-	-	TRBV28	TRBJ2-7	CASSQPGGNTGLGEQYF	TGTGCCAGCAGTCAACCCGGCGGTAATACGGGGTTGGGTGAGCAGTACTTC
-	-	TRBV5-1	TRBJ2-2	CASSFSPETGELFF	TGCGCCAGCAGCTTTTCTCCTGAAACCGGGGAGCTGTTTTTT
TRBD1	-	TRBV13	TRBJ1-3	CASSLRDSRNTIYF	TGTGCCAGCAGCTTAAGGGACAGCAGAAACACCATATATTTT
TRBD2	-	TRBV15	TRBJ2-3	CATSELGLAGVTDTQYF	TGTGCCACCAGCGAACTGGGACTAGCGGGAGTGACAGATACGCAGTATTTT
-	-	TRBV28	TRBJ2-7	CASRRGLGAYEQYF	TGTGCCAGCCGAAGGGGACTCGGCGCCTACGAGCAGTACTTC
-	-	TRBV4-2	TRBJ1-1	CASSQEAGFGTEAFF	TGTGCCAGCAGCCAAGAGGCAGGGTTCGGGACTGAAGCTTTCTTT
-	once	TRBV10-3	TRBJ1-1	CAISQQGVEAFF	TGTGCCATCAGTCAACAGGGAGTTGAAGCTTTCTTT
-	-	TRBV18	TRBJ1-2	CASAATGNGGYTF	TGTGCCAGCGCAGCCACGGGGAACGGTGGCTACACCTTC
TRBD2	-	TRBV5-1	TRBJ2-4	CASSLALAVGADIQYF	TGCGCCAGCAGCTTGGCCCTAGCGGTAGGTGCGGACATTCAGTACTTC
TRBD2	-	TRBV10-1	TRBJ2-3	CASSDLAGGPTDTQYF	TGCGCCAGCAGTGATCTAGCGGGAGGGCCAACAGATACGCAGTATTTT
-	-	TRBV29-1	TRBJ2-2	CSAGLITGELFF	TGCAGCGCCGGACTTATCACCGGGGAGCTGTTTTTT
-	-	TRBV6-6	TRBJ1-2	CASSTYASGYTF	TGTGCCAGCAGTACTTACGCCAGTGGCTACACCTTC
TRBD1	-	TRBV7-9	TRBJ1-1	CASSFEGGGTEAFF	TGTGCCAGCAGCTTTGAAGGGGGCGGTACTGAAGCTTTCTTT
-	-	TRBV29-1	TRBJ1-1	CSVGFGSNTEAFF	TGCAGCGTTGGTTTCGGGTCGAACACTGAAGCTTTCTTT
-	-	TRBV6-6	TRBJ2-7	CASSPGTRYEQYF	TGTGCCAGCAGTCCCGGGACTCGTTACGAGCAGTACTTC
TRBD2	-	TRBV7-2	TRBJ2-1	CASSLNSRLASEYNEQFF	TGTGCCAGCAGCTTAAATTCACGACTAGCGTCAGAGTACAATGAGCAGTTCTTC
-	-	TRBV6-1	TRBJ1-2	CASSEVVGNGYTF	TGTGCCAGCAGTGAGGTAGTGGGGAATGGCTACACCTTC
-	-	TRBV11-2	TRBJ1-3	CASSLGSDPSGNTIYF	TGTGCCAGCAGCTTAGGTTCGGACCCCTCTGGAAACACCATATATTTT
-	-	TRBV5-6	TRBJ2-5	CASSLFGVEEETQYF	TGTGCCAGCAGCTTGTTCGGGGTAGAAGAAGAGACCCAGTACTTC
TRBD1	-	TRBV5-1	TRBJ1-4	CASSLGTGGGEKLFF	TGCGCCAGCAGCTTGGGTACAGGGGGAGGTGAAAAACTGTTTTTT
-	-	TRBV10-3	TRBJ1-2	CAISEWESYGYTF	TGTGCCATCAGTGAGTGGGAATCATATGGCTACACCTTC
-	-	TRBV29-1	TRBJ1-1	CSARPSGRLSSAFF	TGCAGCGCCAGGCCGTCGGGTAGGTTGTCATCAGCTTTCTTT
-	-	TRBV18	TRBJ2-4	CASSPPTDPNIQYF	TGTGCCAGCTCACCCCCTACAGACCCAAACATTCAGTACTTC
-	-	TRBV7-8	TRBJ1-2	CASSFGTGSGYTF	TGTGCCAGCAGCTTTGGTACAGGGTCTGGCTACACCTTC
TRBD1	few	TRBV30	TRBJ1-1	CAWSRTGGANTEAFF	TGTGCCTGGAGCCGGACAGGTGGGGCTAACACTGAAGCTTTCTTT
-	-	TRBV4-1	TRBJ2-7	CASSQEGGAFSYEQYF	TGCGCCAGCAGCCAAGAAGGTGGGGCATTCTCCTACGAGCAGTACTTC
TRBD2	-	TRBV2	TRBJ2-3	CATPEGASGRRTDTQYF	TGTGCCACCCCTGAGGGGGCTAGCGGGAGGAGGACAGATACGCAGTATTTT
TRBD2	-	TRBV28	TRBJ2-7	CASTSGGYEQYF	TGTGCCAGCACTAGCGGGGGGTACGAGCAGTACTTC
-	-	TRBV2	TRBJ1-5	CASTPPPWGNQPQHF	TGTGCCAGCACTCCACCTCCTTGGGGCAATCAGCCCCAGCATTTT
-	-	TRBV7-9	TRBJ1-1	CASSSFRGIGTEAFF	TGTGCCAGCAGCTCATTCAGGGGAATTGGCACTGAAGCTTTCTTT
TRBD1	-	TRBV5-1	TRBJ2-5	CASRDRGGETQYF	TGCGCCAGCAGGGACAGGGGCGGGGAGACCCAGTACTTC
-	-	TRBV28	TRBJ2-3	CASSSPSGGPRTDTQYF	TGTGCCAGCAGTTCACCCTCCGGGGGGCCCCGCACAGATACGCAGTATTTT
-	-	TRBV27	TRBJ1-2	CASSLAGNYGYTF	TGTGCCAGCAGTTTAGCGGGGAACTATGGCTACACCTTC
-	once	TRBV7-9	TRBJ2-5	CASSPGAFQETQYF	TGTGCCAGCAGCCCAGGAGCGTTTCAAGAGACCCAGTACTTC
-	-	TRBV10-2	TRBJ2-7	CASSESRSSYEQYF	TGCGCCAGCAGTGAGAGCAGGAGCTCCTACGAGCAGTACTTC
-	-	TRBV5-1	TRBJ2-3	CASSLGGLSVVTDTQYF	TGCGCCAGCAGCTTGGGAGGCTTGAGCGTAGTCACAGATACGCAGTATTTT
TRBD1	-	TRBV11-2	TRBJ1-2	CASSLTGQGDYGYTF	TGTGCCAGCAGCTTAACGGGACAGGGAGACTATGGCTACACCTTC
TRBD1	-	TRBV28	TRBJ2-1	CASRQGGITGQFF	TGTGCCAGCCGACAGGGTGGTATTACGGGGCAGTTCTTC
-	-	TRBV11-3	TRBJ2-3	CASSLSRYTDTQYF	TGTGCCAGCAGCTTAAGCAGGTACACAGATACGCAGTATTTT
-	-	TRBV28	TRBJ2-7	CASRGRAGGYEQYF	TGTGCCAGCAGAGGTCGGGCAGGCGGGTACGAGCAGTACTTC
-	-	TRBV10-3	TRBJ1-1	CAIRATDGEAFF	TGTGCCATCAGGGCCACGGATGGTGAAGCTTTCTTT